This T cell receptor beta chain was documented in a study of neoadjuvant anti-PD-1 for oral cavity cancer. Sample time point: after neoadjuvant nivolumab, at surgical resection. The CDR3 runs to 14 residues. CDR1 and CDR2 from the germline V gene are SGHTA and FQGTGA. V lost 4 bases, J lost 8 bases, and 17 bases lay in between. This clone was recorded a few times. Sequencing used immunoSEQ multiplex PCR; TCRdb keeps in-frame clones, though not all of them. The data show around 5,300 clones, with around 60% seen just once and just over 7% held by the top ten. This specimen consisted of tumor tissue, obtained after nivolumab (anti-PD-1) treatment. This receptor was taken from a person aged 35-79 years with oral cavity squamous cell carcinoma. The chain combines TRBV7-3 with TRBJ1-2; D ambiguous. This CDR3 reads CASSSSRDFNGYTF. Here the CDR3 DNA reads TGTGCCAGCAGCTCAAGCCGAGACTTTAACGGCTACACCTTC.